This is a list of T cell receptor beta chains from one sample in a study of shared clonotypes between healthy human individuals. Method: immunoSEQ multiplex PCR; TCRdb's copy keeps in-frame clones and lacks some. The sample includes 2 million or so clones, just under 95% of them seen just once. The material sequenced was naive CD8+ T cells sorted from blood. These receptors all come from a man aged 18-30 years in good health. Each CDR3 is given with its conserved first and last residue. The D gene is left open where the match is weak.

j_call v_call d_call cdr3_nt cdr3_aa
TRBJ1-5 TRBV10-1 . TGCGCCAGCAGTGATGGGGAGCGGCAGGATGGACCTTTTGGCAATCAGCCCCAGCATTTT CASSDGERQDGPFGNQPQHF
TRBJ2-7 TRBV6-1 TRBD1 TGTGCCAGCAGTGGATTACAGGGGCCTCCGGACTACGAGCAGTACTTC CASSGLQGPPDYEQYF
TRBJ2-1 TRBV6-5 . TGTGCCAGCAGCCCCGCAACCAATGAGCAGTTCTTC CASSPATNEQFF
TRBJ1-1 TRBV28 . TGTGCCAGCAGTCTAAGGACGGATCTGAACACTGAAGCTTTCTTT CASSLRTDLNTEAFF
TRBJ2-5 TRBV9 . TGTGCCAGCAGCAACCGAGCTGGAGGCGGGGAGACCCAGTACTTC CASSNRAGGGETQYF
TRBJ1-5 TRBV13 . TGTGCCAGCAGCCTAGGTGACAGGCCGGGTCAGCCCCAGCATTTT CASSLGDRPGQPQHF
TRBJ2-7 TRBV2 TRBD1 TGTGCCAGCAGTGAGGACAGGGGGCTGACCTACGAGCAGTACTTC CASSEDRGLTYEQYF
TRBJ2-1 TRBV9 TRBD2 TGTGCCAGCAGCACAAGCGGGAGGGAAGACAATGAGCAGTTCTTC CASSTSGREDNEQFF
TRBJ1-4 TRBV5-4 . TGTGCCAGCAGCTTGCGGGGGGAGTTTGAAAAACTGTTTTTT CASSLRGEFEKLFF
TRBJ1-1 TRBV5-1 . TGCGCCAGCAGCTCTCAGGGAGCTGAAGCTTTCTTT CASSSQGAEAFF
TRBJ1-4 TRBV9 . TGTGCCAGCAGCGTAGGAGTCGAGGCTTTTGGAACTAATGAAAAACTGTTTTTT CASSVGVEAFGTNEKLFF
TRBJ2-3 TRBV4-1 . TGCGCCAGCAGCCAAGTTGCGGGCCCCACAGATACGCAGTATTTT CASSQVAGPTDTQYF
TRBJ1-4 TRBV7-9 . TGTGCCAGCAGCTTATCCGAGAGGACGGAAAAACTGTTTTTT CASSLSERTEKLFF
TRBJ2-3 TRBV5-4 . TGTGCCAGCAGCGGTGGGCGGGGCGCAGATACGCAGTATTTT CASSGGRGADTQYF